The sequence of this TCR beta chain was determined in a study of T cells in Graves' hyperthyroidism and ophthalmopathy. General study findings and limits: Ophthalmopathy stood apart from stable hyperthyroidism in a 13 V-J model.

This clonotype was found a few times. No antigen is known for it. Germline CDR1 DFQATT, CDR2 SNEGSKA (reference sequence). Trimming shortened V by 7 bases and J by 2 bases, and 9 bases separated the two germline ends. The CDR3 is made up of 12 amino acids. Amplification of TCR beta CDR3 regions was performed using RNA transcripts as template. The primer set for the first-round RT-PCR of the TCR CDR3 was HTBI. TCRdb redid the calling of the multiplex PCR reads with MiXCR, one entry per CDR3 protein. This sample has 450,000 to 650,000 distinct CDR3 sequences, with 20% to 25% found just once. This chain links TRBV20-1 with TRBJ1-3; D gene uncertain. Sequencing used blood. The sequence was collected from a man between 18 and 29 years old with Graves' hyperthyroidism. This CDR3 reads CSGKHAGNTIYF. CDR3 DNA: TGCAGTGGGAAACATGCTGGAAACACCATATATTTT.